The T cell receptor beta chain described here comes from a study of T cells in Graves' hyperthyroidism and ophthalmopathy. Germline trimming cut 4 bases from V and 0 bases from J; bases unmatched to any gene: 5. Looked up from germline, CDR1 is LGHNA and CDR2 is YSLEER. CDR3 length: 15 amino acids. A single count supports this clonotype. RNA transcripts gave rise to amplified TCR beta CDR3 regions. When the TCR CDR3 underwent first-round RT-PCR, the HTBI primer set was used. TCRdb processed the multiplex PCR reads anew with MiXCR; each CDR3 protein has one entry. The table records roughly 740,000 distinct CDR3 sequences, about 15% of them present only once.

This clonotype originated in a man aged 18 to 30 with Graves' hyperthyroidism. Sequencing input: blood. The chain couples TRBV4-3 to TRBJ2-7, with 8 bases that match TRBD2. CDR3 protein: CASSPRSGSSYEQYF. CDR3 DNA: TGCGCCAGCAGCCCACGCAGCGGGAGCTCCTACGAGCAGTACTTC.